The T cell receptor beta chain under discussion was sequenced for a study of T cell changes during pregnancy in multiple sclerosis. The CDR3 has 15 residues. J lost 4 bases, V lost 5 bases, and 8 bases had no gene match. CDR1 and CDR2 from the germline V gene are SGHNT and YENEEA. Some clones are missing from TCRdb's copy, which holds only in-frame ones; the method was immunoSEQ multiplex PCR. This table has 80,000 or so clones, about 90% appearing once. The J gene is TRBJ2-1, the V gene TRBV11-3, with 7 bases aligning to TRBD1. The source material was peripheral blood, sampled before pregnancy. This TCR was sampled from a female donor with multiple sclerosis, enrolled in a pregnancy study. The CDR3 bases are TGTGCCAGCAGCCGAACCGGGACAGTGTACAATGAGCAGTTCTTC. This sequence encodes CASSRTGTVYNEQFF.